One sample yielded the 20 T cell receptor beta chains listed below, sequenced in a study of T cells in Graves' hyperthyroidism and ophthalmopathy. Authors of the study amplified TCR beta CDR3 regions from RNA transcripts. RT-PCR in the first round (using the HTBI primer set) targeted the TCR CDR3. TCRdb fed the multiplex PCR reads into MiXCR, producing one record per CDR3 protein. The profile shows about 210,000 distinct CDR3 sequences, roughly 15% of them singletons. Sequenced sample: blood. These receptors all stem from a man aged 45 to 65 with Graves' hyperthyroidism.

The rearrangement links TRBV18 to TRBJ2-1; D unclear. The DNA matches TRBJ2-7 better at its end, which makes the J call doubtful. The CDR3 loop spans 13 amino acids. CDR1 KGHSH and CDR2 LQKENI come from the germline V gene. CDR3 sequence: CASSRLAYNEQYF. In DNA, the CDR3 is TGTGCCAGCTCACGATTAGCCTACAATGAGCAGTACTTC.

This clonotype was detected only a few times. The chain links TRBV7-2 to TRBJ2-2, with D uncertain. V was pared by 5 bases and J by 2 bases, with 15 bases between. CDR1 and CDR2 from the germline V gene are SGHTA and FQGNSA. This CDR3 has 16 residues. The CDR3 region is CASSPSHLANTGELFF. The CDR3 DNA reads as TGTGCCAGCAGCCCCTCGCACCTTGCCAACACCGGGGAGCTGTTTTTT.

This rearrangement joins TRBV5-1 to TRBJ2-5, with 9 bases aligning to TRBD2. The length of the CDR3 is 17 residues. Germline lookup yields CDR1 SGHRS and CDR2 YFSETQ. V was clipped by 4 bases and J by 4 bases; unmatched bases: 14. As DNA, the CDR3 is TGCGCCAGCAGCCCCGTCCTTGGCGGGGGGGGTGGAGAGACCCAGTACTTC. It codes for CASSPVLGGGGGETQYF.

For the CDR3, the DNA is TGTGCCAGCAAAGGGACGGGGCTTAATCAGCCCCAGCATTTT. It codes for CASKGTGLNQPQHF. The gene calls are TRBV2 and TRBJ1-5; possibly TRBD1 for D (5 bases). V lost 7 bases and J lost 4, with 14 bases in between. This CDR3 has 14 residues. CDR1 is SNHLY, CDR2 FYNNEI, per germline.

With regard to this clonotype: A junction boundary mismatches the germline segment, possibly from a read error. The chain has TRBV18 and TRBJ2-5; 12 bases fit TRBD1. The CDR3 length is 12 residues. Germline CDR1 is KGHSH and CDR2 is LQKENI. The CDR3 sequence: CASSTGTGGWNF. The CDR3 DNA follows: TGTGCCAGCTCCACTGGGACAGGGGGCTGGAACTTC.

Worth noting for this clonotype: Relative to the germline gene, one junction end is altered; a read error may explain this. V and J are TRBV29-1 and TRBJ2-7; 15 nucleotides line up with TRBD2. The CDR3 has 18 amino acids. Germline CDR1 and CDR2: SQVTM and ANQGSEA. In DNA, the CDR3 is TGCAACGTTAAAGATAGCCCGGGACTAGCGGGAGGATCCTACGAACAGTACTTC. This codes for CNVKDSPGLAGGSYEQYF.

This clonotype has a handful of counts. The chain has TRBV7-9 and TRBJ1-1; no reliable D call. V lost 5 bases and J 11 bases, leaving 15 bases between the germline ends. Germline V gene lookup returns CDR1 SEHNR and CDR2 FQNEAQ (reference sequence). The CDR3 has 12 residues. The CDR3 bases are TGTGCCAGCAGCCGCCTCGACCCTCGGGCTTTCTTT. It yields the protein CASSRLDPRAFF.

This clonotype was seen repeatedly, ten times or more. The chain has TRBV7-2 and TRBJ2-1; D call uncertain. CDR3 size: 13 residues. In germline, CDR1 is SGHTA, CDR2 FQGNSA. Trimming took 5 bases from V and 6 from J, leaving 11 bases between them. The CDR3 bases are TGTGCCAGCAGCATTCGGGTAGTCAATGAGCAGTTCTTC. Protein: CASSIRVVNEQFF.

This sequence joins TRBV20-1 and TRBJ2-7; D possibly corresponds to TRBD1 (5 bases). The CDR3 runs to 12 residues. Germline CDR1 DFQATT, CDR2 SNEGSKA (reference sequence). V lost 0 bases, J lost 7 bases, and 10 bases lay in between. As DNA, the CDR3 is TGCAGTGCTAGAGATCAGGGTGAAGAGCAGTACTTC. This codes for CSARDQGEEQYF.

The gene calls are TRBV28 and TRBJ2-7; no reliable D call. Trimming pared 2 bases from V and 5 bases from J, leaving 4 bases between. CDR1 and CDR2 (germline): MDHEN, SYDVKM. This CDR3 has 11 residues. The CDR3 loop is CASSLMNEQYF. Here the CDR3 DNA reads TGTGCCAGCAGTTTAATGAACGAGCAGTACTTC.

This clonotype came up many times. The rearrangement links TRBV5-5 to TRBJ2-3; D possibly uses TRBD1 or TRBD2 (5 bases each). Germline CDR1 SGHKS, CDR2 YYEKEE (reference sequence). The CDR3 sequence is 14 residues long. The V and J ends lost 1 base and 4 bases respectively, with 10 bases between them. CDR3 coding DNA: TGTGCCAGCAGCTTGTTGCAGGGACCAGATACGCAGTATTTT. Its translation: CASSLLQGPDTQYF.

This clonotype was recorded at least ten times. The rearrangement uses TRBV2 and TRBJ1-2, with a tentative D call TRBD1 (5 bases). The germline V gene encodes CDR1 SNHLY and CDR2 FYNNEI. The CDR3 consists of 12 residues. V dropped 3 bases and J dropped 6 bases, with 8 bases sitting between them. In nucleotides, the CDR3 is TGTGCCAGCAGTGAGTGGGGGGATGGCTACACCTTC. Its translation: CASSEWGDGYTF.

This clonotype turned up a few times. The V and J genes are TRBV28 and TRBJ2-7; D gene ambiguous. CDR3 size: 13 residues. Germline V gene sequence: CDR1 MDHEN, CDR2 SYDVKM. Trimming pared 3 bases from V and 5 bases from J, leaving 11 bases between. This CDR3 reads CASSFQSSHEQYF. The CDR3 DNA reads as TGTGCCAGCAGTTTTCAATCTTCCCACGAGCAGTACTTC.

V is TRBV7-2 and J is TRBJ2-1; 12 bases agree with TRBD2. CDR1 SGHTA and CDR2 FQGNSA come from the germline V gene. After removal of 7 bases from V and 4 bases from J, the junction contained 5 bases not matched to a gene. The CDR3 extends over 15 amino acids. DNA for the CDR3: TGTGCCAGCACCTCTCTAGCGGGAGGGTACAATGAGCAGTTCTTC. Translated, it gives CASTSLAGGYNEQFF.

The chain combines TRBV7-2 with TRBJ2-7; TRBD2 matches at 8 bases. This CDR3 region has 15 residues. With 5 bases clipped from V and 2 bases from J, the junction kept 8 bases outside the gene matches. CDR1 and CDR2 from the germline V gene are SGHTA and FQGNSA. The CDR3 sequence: CASSQPALAAYEQYF. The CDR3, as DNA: TGTGCCAGCAGCCAGCCAGCACTAGCGGCCTACGAGCAGTACTTC.

The CDR3 DNA is TGTGCCACCAGCAGAGGGACAGTTCCTGGCTACACCTTC. Residues: CATSRGTVPGYTF. This chain joins TRBV15 and TRBJ1-2, with D possibly being TRBD1 (6 bases). The CDR3 consists of 13 residues. V lost 1 base to trimming and J lost 7 bases, with 10 bases between them. CDR1 is LNHNV and CDR2 is YYDKDF in the germline V gene (reference sequence).

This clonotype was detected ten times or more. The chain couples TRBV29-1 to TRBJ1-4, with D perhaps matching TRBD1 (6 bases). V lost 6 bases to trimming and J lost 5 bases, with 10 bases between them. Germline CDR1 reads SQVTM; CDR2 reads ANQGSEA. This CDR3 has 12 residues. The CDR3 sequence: CSVGQPNEKLFF. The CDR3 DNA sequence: TGCAGCGTCGGACAGCCCAATGAAAAACTGTTTTTT.

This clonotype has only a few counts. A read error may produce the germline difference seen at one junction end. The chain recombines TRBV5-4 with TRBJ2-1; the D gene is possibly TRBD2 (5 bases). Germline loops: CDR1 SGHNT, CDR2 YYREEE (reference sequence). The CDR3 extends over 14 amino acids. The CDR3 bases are TGTACCAGCAGCTTGGCCGGACTTAAAAATGAGCAGTTCTTC. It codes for CTSSLAGLKNEQFF.

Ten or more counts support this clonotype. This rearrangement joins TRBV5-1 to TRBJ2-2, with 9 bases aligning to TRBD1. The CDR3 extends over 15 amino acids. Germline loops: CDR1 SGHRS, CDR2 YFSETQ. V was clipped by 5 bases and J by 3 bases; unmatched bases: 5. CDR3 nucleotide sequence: TGCGCCAGCAGAAGGGACAGGGCCTACACCGGGGAGCTGTTTTTT. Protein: CASRRDRAYTGELFF.

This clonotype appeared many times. The CDR3 loop is CASSQLRPAGDPYEQFF. CDR3 bases: TGTGCCAGCAGCCAATTACGGCCAGCGGGAGACCCTTATGAGCAGTTCTTC. The genes are TRBV3-1 and TRBJ2-1; 8 bases map to TRBD2. Germline V gene data show CDR1 as LGHDT and CDR2 as YNNKEL (reference sequence). CDR3 length: 17 residues. J gave up 8 bases and V 2 bases, and 14 bases lay outside the gene matches.